These 9 T cell receptor beta chains share one sample of origin, sequenced in a study of radiotherapy plus CTLA-4 blockade in lung cancer. Repertoires were generated with immunoSEQ multiplex PCR, while TCRdb's copy carries only in-frame clones and drops some. This repertoire shows 90,000 to 100,000 clones, about 86% found once; its top ten account for 4% to 6%. The sequenced sample was peripheral blood, obtained from a patient treated with radiotherapy plus ipilimumab. These receptors were taken from a human donor with non-small cell lung cancer that progressed on radiotherapy plus ipilimumab.

The J gene is TRBJ1-1, the V gene TRBV6-5; D might be TRBD1 (5 bases). The V and J ends lost 0 bases and 4 bases respectively, with 15 bases between them. Germline CDR1 reads MNHEY; CDR2 reads SVGAGI. The CDR3 runs 16 residues. The CDR3 nucleotides read TGTGCCAGCAGTTACTCAACCCTTTCGGGGGGCACTGAAGCTTTCTTT. It translates to CASSYSTLSGGTEAFF.

The genes are TRBV7-8 and TRBJ2-1; 8 nucleotides agree with TRBD1. Germline CDR1 is SGHVS and CDR2 is FQNEAQ. Unmatched junction bases numbered 3, after V lost 5 bases and J lost 0 bases. The CDR3 is 15 amino acids. CDR3 sequence reads: CASSLQGGSYNEQFF. CDR3 bases: TGTGCCAGCAGCCTACAGGGGGGCTCCTACAATGAGCAGTTCTTC.

The chain joins TRBV9 to TRBJ2-3; D is undetermined. There are 15 residues in the CDR3. CDR1 and CDR2 from the germline V gene are SGDLS and YYNGEE. The V end was cut by 0 bases, the J end by 2 bases, with 10 bases between. CDR3 nucleotide sequence: TGTGCCAGCAGCGTAGGTATACTCCACACAGATACGCAGTATTTT. This translates into CASSVGILHTDTQYF.

The rearrangement links TRBV5-1 to TRBJ2-1, with D unclear. V lost 0 bases and J lost 2, with 12 bases in between. CDR1 and CDR2 (germline): SGHRS, YFSETQ. This CDR3 region has 16 residues. CDR3 bases: TGCGCCAGCAGCTTGGGGGGTCGAACTACCTACAATGAGCAGTTCTTC. It translates to CASSLGGRTTYNEQFF. Supplemented by reference TRBV5-1 and TRBJ2-1, the full variable domain reads KAGVTQTPRYLIKTRGQQVTLSCSPISGHRSVSWYQQTPGQGLQFLFEYFSETQRNKGNFPGRFSGRQFSNSRSEMNVSTLELGDSALYLCASSLGGRTTYNEQFFGPGTRLTVL.

The genes are TRBV5-1 and TRBJ1-2, with unresolved D. Germline CDR1 SGHRS, CDR2 YFSETQ. This CDR3 is built from 15 residues. V lost 0 bases, J lost 0 bases, and 9 bases lay in between. CDR3 nucleotide sequence: TGCGCCAGCAGCTTGGCCGGGGAAGCTAACTATGGCTACACCTTC. It is translated as CASSLAGEANYGYTF.

The V and J genes are TRBV6-6 and TRBJ1-1, with D maybe TRBD1 (6 bases). The CDR3 runs to 14 residues. Germline V gene sequence: CDR1 MNHNY, CDR2 SVGAGI (reference sequence). The V end was cut by 1 base, the J end by 6 bases, with 12 bases between. CDR3 sequence reads: CASSYFLQGSEAFF. The CDR3 DNA follows: TGTGCCAGCAGTTACTTTCTTCAGGGGTCTGAAGCTTTCTTT.

The chain has TRBV7-9 and TRBJ2-1, with D perhaps matching TRBD1 or TRBD2 (5 bases each). V lost 1 base and J 5 bases, leaving 15 bases between the germline ends. The CDR3 contains 16 residues. CDR1 and CDR2 from the germline V gene are SEHNR and FQNEAQ (reference sequence). The chain's CDR3 is CASSLVRGGLDNEQFF. CDR3 in DNA: TGTGCCAGCAGCTTAGTAAGGGGCGGACTTGACAATGAGCAGTTCTTC.

The rearrangement joins TRBV4-2 to TRBJ2-2, with 12 nucleotides matching TRBD2. V was pared by 4 bases and J by 6 bases, with 12 bases of the junction left unmatched. CDR1 and CDR2 from the germline V gene are LGHNA and YNFKEQ. This CDR3 region has 18 residues. The CDR3 DNA follows: TGTGCCAGCAGCCGCATAACTAGCGGGAGGCGGGGGGCCGGGGAGCTGTTTTTT. This codes for CASSRITSGRRGAGELFF.

Points on this clone: Because the CDR3's place on the DNA is in doubt, the DNA is left out and the CDR3 is given as listed by TCRdb. Here the CDR3 reads CASTEGSISAPAVRGVDTQYF. The chain uses TRBV10-2 and TRBJ2-3. Per germline, CDR1 WSHSY and CDR2 SAAADI. The CDR3 length equals 21 residues, ends included.